The 7 T cell receptor beta chains below come from one sample, sequenced in a study of CD8+CD57+ T cells in acquired aplastic anemia. Using genomic DNA as the template, TCR beta VDJ and CDR3 profiling was carried out. In TCRdb, the reads were re-called with MiXCR into one record per CDR3 protein. Of 150,000 to 200,000 distinct CDR3 sequences in the sample, less than 60% were seen once. Patients selected for sequencing had displayed CD8+CD57+ cell expansion by flow cytometry. The source material was sorted CD4+, CD8+, or CD8+CD57+ T cells (not recorded which) from PBMCs. These receptors came from a human donor with aplastic anemia.

The CDR3 here is CASSFVQGTAEQFF. In DNA form, the CDR3 reads TGTGCCAGCAGTTTCGTACAGGGGACCGCTGAGCAGTTCTTC. The chain uses TRBV12-3 or TRBV12-4 and TRBJ2-1; TRBD1 matches at 7 bases. There are 14 residues in the CDR3. J lost 9 bases, V lost 3 bases, and 8 bases had no gene match.

This clonotype was detected ten times or more. The chain recombines TRBV7-2 with TRBJ1-2; 8 bases fit TRBD1. The germline gives CDR1 SGHTA, CDR2 FQGNSA. Trimming at V came to 3 bases and at J to 4 bases, leaving 7 bases not matched to a gene. The CDR3 has 15 residues. CDR3 sequence (DNA): TGTGCCAGCAGCTTCGCACCGGGGACAGGCTATGGCTACACCTTC. Its translation: CASSFAPGTGYGYTF.

This clonotype was seen ten or more times. The J gene is TRBJ2-6, the V gene TRBV2; no clear D gene. Trimming left V 5 bases short and J 5 bases short, with 7 bases between. This CDR3 comprises 13 residues. Germline V gene sequence: CDR1 SNHLY, CDR2 FYNNEI. This CDR3 reads CASSSDRANVLTF. The CDR3 bases are TGTGCCAGCAGTAGCGATAGGGCCAACGTCCTGACTTTC.

This clonotype was seen many times. The chain uses TRBV24-1 and TRBJ2-5; perhaps TRBD2 as D (5 bases). Trimming removed 0 bases from V and 2 bases from J, with 15 bases in between. Germline CDR1 reads KGHDR; CDR2 reads SFDVKD. CDR3 length: 17 residues. DNA of the CDR3: TGTGCCACCAGTGATTTGGGAGGAGTAGGGTCACAAGAGACCCAGTACTTC. Protein sequence: CATSDLGGVGSQETQYF.

The V and J genes are TRBV9 and TRBJ2-3, with D possibly being TRBD2 (5 bases). CDR1 and CDR2 from the germline V gene are SGDLS and YYNGEE. The ends were cut back, 3 bases at V and 5 bases at J, with 25 bases in the middle. The CDR3 spans 18 residues. The CDR3 DNA is TGTGCCAGCAGCGCCCCAACCGGGAAGAGAAAAGGGCAAGATACGCAGTATTTT. Protein: CASSAPTGKRKGQDTQYF.

This clonotype was picked up many times. The rearrangement joins TRBV20-1 to TRBJ2-1; the D is unclear. V lost 5 bases to trimming and J lost 0 bases, with 14 bases between them. Germline V CDR1 and CDR2: DFQATT, SNEGSKA (reference sequence). The CDR3 spans 15 residues. CDR3 sequence: CSASYGQSSYNEQFF. CDR3 DNA sequence: TGCAGTGCTTCCTACGGGCAAAGCTCCTACAATGAGCAGTTCTTC.

V gene TRBV15 combines with J gene TRBJ1-5; the match to TRBD1 covers 9 bases. Germline lookup yields CDR1 LNHNV and CDR2 YYDKDF (reference sequence). The CDR3 covers 14 residues. V gave up 5 bases and J gave up 5 bases; unmatched junction bases: 4. CDR3 sequence: CATSGTGLDQPQHF. CDR3 coding DNA: TGTGCCACCAGCGGGACAGGGTTGGATCAGCCCCAGCATTTT.